The clone carrying this T cell receptor (beta chain) came up many times. The antigen is undetermined. Preparation of the TCRbeta library was carried out with unique molecular identifiers. Each CDR3 protein is one row after TCRdb ran MiXCR on the PCR reads. The profile shows approximately 290,000 distinct CDR3 sequences, about 9.9% of them singletons. The CDR3 is 14 residues long. The germline CDR1 and CDR2 sequences are ENHRY and SYGVKD. V was trimmed by 7 bases and J by 0 bases, leaving 12 bases between them. These data belong to a study of T-cell reconstitution after alpha-beta-depleted transplantation in children. Findings and caveats of the study: For some patients, TCRbeta diversity was high at day 60 because of recipient T cells and thymic progenitors that survived.

The sequence came from a male patient between 2 and 10 years old who had a stem cell transplant for chronic granulomatous disease, so the T cells may come from the graft donor. V and J are TRBV10-3 and TRBJ1-2, with a possible D match to TRBD1 (5 bases). Source: peripheral blood, taken 180 days after TCRalphabeta/CD19-depleted stem cell transplant. This chain's CDR3 is CAITDGTANYGYTF. CDR3 nucleotides: TGTGCCATCACCGACGGGACGGCTAACTATGGCTACACCTTC.